Listed here is a single T cell receptor beta chain. It lacks a known antigen. Per-base quality was not reported, and no clone a single base away is much larger than it. Donors were healthy HIV-negative adults with no recently reported acute infections or vaccinations. All donors were Caucasian adults living in Nashville, Tennessee, USA. CD4+ T cells were enriched by magnetic negative selection, after which naive cells were positively selected on CD45RA and the negative fraction was taken as the memory subset. Blood was collected by leukapheresis, and PBMCs were isolated by Ficoll-Histopaque density gradient centrifugation and then cryopreserved in liquid nitrogen vapor phase. Analytical flow cytometry was used to check the purity and quantity of every magnetically sorted T cell population. Genomic DNA was isolated from every sorted fraction and measured by UV absorbance on a Nanodrop 2000c. This entry is derived from a study of shared clonotypes between healthy human individuals (dated by TCRdb to 2020 to 2021). At the level of the whole study: Three men and a couple of women, aged 18 to 49 years, made up the cohort. Per donor, three plates each were used for CD4 naive and CD4 memory, two for CD8 naive, and one for CD8 memory. To estimate repertoire size and how much clonotype sharing occurs between individuals, the study deeply sequenced the blood TCR repertoires of five healthy adults. Between about 0.9 and 8.9 billion PBMCs per donor were obtained by leukapheresis. Libraries were prepared and TCR repertoires were sequenced by different laboratories using diverse techniques, in order to increase sequencing depth and limit assay-specific biases. General conclusions and limits of the study: Even with the large sequencing depth, rarefaction of the sorted-subset datasets indicated that sequencing was incomplete. Pairwise subsampling indicated that sequencing depth was expected to affect the degree of clonotype sharing among donors. Because the study included only a small number of donors, the genetic and exposure-history diversity represented was limited. When several donors were compared, the shared fraction of clonotypes was about 5% for naive CD4, around 3.5% for naive CD8, 2.3% for memory CD4, and roughly 0.43% for memory CD8. Compared with non-shared clonotypes, clonotypes shared by all four sorted-subset donors had higher generation probabilities. Sampling was restricted to blood, and TCR repertoires in tissues likely differ from the TCR repertoires found in blood. Larger estimated clonotype richness was generally found for naive subsets than for memory subsets.

CDR1 and CDR2, per the germline V gene (reference sequence), are MNHEY and SMNVEV. A distance of 21 bases separates the germline ends of V and J, which lose 7 bases and 9 bases respectively. From cysteine to phenylalanine, the CDR3 is 15 amino acids long. Left in the record is the CDR3 DNA by itself, 45 bases read in frame from the first base. Using the deep immunoSEQ assay, multiplex PCR amplified TCR CDR3 regions from genomic DNA. Extracted genomic DNA from each cell subset was distributed evenly across all wells of several immunoSEQ 96-well plates, and each plate was treated as a replicate. Each replicate PCR for sorted subsets received about 210 ng genomic DNA, equal to 28,000 or so T cell genomes. Purified libraries were quantified with a Qubit 3.0 fluorometer, sized on a Bioanalyzer 2100, and re-quantified with the KAPA Library Quantification kit. Each immunoSEQ 96-well plate was sequenced on its own single-read 150-cycle Illumina NextSeq 550 flow cell. On the study's bioinformatics: Because the immunoSEQ output included only junctional sequences and no quality scores, the filtering could not be the same as the filtering used for full-length reads. Sequences were annotated with PyIR, a Python wrapper for IgBLAST v1.9, and V/J genes and CDR3 were assigned using IMGT germline references. Reads were removed for weak V/J assignments (E-value above 1e-6), missing CDR3, stop codons, out-of-frame junctions, or ambiguous translated residues. V3J clonotypes were defined by identical inferred V gene, J gene, and CDR3 amino acid sequence. The percentage overlap between two repertoires was calculated by dividing the number of shared unique clonotypes by the size of the smaller repertoire. Richness of each repertoire was evaluated using RTK rarefaction, the Chao1 estimator, and Recon v2.1 estimates of unobserved clonotypes. Generation probabilities for all TCRbeta clonotypes obtained by the gDNA method from a handful of donors were computed using OLGA. TCRdb limited this immuneACCESS table to in-frame rearrangements with V and J called. A share of clones is missing; checked studies link under half to unresolved V genes, and the rest is unexplained. V and J calls and clone size follow that table, whereas D and trimming were derived from the DNA. Recorded for this sample are under 2,500,000 clones; approximately 94% of them occurred a single time. Clones ranked in the top ten supply approximately 0.13% of the sample.

This clonotype was obtained from a young man in good health. This chain is built from TRBV27 and TRBJ2-2, with TRBD2 tentatively as D gene (6 bases match). What was sequenced was naive CD4+ T cells sorted from blood. The cell subset or site label, as the study defines it: CD45RA+ positively selected. The CDR3 amino acid sequence is: CASKAAGLPGRELFF. Read as DNA, the sequence is TGTGCCAGCAAGGCAGCGGGCCTTCCAGGCCGGGAGCTGTTTTTT.